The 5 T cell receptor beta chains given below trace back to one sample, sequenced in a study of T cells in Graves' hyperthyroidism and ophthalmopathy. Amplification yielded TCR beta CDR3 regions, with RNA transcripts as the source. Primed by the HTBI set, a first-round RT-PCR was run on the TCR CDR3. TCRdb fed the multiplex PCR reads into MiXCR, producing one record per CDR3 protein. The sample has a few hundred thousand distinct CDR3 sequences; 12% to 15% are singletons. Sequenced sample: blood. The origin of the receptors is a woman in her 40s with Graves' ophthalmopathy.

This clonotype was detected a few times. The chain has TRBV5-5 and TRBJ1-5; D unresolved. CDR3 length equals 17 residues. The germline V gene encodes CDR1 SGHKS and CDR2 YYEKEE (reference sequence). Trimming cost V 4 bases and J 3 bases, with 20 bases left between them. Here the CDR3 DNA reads TGTGCCAGCAGCCCGGGTGAGACAACATATATCAATCAGCCCCAGCATTTT. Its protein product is CASSPGETTYINQPQHF.

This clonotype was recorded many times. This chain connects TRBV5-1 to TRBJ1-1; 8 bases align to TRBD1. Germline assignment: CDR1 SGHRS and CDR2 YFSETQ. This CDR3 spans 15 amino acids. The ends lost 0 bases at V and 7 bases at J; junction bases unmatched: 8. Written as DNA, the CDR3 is TGCGCCAGCAGCTTGGATCGGGACAGGCTGGATGAAGCTTTCTTT. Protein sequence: CASSLDRDRLDEAFF.

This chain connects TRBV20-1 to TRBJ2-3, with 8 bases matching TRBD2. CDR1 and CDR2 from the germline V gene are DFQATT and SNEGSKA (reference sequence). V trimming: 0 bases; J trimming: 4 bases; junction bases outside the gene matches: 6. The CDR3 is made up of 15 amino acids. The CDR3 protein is CSARDREGGPDTQYF. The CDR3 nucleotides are TGCAGTGCTAGAGACCGGGAGGGGGGGCCAGATACGCAGTATTTT.

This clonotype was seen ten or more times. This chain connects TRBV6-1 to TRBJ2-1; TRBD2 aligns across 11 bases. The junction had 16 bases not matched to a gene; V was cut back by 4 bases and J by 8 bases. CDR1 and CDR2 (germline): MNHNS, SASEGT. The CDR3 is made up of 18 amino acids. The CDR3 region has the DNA TGTGCCAGCAGTGTAACGGATTCCGGACTAGCGGGCTCCCATGAGCAGTTCTTC. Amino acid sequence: CASSVTDSGLAGSHEQFF.

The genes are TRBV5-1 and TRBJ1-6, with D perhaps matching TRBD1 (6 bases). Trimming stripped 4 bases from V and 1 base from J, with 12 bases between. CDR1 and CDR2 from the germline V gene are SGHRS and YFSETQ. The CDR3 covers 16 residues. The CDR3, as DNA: TGCGCCAGCAGCCCTACACAGGGTTCCTATAATTCACCCCTCCACTTT. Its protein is CASSPTQGSYNSPLHF.